This paragraph covers one T cell receptor beta chain sequence. These data come from a study of T cell responses to AZD1222 COVID-19 vaccine. Profiled with immunoSEQ multiplex PCR; TCRdb holds only in-frame clones, not every one. The data contain about 180,000 clones, around nine tenths of them singletons. This receptor was obtained from an adult in good health. Sequencing was performed on peripheral blood, taken on day 0 of AZD1222 vaccination.

In DNA, the CDR3 is TGTGCCAGCTCACCGGGATTTCAGGGGAGTACCGGGGAGCTGTTTTTT. Translating it yields CASSPGFQGSTGELFF. The rearrangement joins TRBV18 to TRBJ2-2; the D gene is possibly TRBD1 (6 bases). The ends were cut back, 3 bases at V and 5 bases at J, with 16 bases in the middle. The CDR3 has 16 amino acids. Germline V gives CDR1 KGHSH, CDR2 LQKENI.